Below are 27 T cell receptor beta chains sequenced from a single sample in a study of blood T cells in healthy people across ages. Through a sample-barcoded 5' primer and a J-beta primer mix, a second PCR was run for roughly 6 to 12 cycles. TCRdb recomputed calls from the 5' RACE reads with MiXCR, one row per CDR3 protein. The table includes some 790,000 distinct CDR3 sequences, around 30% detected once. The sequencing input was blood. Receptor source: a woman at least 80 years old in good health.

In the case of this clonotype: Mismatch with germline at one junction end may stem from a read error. The DNA for the CDR3 is TGCGCCAGCAGCTTACAGGGGGCGGGAGATTCACCCCCCCACTTT. Its translation is CASSLQGAGDSPPHF. The chain links TRBV5-1 to TRBJ1-6, with 9 bases fitting TRBD1. Looked up from germline, CDR1 is SGHRS and CDR2 is YFSETQ. The CDR3 consists of 15 residues.

The CDR3 sequence is CASRQMLATCNEQFF. The DNA for the CDR3 is TGTGCCAGCAGGCAGATGCTGGCCACCTGCAATGAGCAGTTCTTC. The V call is TRBV12-3 or TRBV12-4, the J call TRBJ2-1, with D hard to call. Trimming stripped 6 bases from V and 6 bases from J, with 18 bases between. The CDR3 spans 15 residues.

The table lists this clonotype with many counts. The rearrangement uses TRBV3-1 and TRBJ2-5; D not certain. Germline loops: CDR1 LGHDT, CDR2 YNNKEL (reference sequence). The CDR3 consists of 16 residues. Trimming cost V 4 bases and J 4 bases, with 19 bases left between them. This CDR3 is CASSLSQASMAETQYF. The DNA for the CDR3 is TGTGCCAGCAGCCTATCTCAAGCATCAATGGCAGAGACCCAGTACTTC.

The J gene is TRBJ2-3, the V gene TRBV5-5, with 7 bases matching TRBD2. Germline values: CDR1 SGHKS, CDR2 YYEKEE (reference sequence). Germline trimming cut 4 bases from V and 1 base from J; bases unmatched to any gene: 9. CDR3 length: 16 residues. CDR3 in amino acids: CASSPDVGGGTDTQYF. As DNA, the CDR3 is TGTGCCAGCAGCCCGGACGTGGGGGGGGGCACAGATACGCAGTATTTT.

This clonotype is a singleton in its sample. The CDR3 protein is CASSVGGTPQAGELFF. In DNA, the CDR3 is TGTGCCAGCAGCGTAGGAGGGACCCCGCAGGCCGGGGAGCTGTTTTTT. The chain uses TRBV9 and TRBJ2-2; D might be TRBD1 or TRBD2, each matching 5 bases. Germline V CDR1 and CDR2: SGDLS, YYNGEE. The CDR3 is made up of 16 amino acids. V was shortened by 0 bases and J by 6 bases, with 15 bases between the two germline ends. Complete variable domain (other parts from reference TRBV9 and TRBJ2-2): DSGVTQTPKHLITATGQRVTLRCSPRSGDLSVYWYQQSLDQGLQFLIQYYNGEERAKGNILERFSAQQFPDLHSELNLSSLELGDSALYFCASSVGGTPQAGELFFGEGSRLTVL.

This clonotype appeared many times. The CDR3 protein is CASSPTLGLAGGQGANVLTF. The CDR3 DNA sequence: TGTGCCAGCAGCCCCACTCTTGGACTAGCGGGGGGGCAGGGGGCCAACGTCCTGACTTTC. The chain has TRBV7-8 and TRBJ2-6, with 15 bases matching TRBD2. Trimming at V came to 5 bases and at J to 4 bases, leaving 12 bases not matched to a gene. This CDR3 is built from 20 residues. The germline CDR1 and CDR2 sequences are SGHVS and FQNEAQ.

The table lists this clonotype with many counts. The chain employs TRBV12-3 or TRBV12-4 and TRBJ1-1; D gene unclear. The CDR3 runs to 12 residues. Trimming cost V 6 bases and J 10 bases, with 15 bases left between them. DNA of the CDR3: TGTGCCAGCAGCGGACCGGTAGGTGGAGCTTTCTTT. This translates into CASSGPVGGAFF.

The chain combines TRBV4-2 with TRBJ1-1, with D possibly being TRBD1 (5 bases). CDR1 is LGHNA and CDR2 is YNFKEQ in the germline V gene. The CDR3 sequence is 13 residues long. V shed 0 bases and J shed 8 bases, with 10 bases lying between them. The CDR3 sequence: CASSQDRRGEAFF. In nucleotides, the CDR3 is TGTGCCAGCAGCCAAGATAGACGGGGCGAAGCTTTCTTT.

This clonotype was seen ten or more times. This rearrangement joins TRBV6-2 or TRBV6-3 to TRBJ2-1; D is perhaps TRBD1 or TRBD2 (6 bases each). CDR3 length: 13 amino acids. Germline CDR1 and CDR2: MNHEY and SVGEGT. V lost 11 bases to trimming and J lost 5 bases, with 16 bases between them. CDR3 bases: TGTGCCCTAGGGCTGGGGGGCAACAATGAGCAGTTCTTC. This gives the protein CALGLGGNNEQFF.

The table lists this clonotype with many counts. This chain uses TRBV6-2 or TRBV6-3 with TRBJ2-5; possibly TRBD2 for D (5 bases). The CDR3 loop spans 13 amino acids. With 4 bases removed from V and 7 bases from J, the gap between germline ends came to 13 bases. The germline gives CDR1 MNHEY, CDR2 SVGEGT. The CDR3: CASSLKELGTQYF. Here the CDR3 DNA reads TGTGCCAGCAGTTTAAAGGAACTAGGGACCCAGTACTTC.

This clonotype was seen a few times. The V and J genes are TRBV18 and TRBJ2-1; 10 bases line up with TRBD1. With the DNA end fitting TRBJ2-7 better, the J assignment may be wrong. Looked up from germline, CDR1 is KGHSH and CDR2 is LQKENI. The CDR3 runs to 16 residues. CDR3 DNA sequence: TGTGCCAGCTCACCGCCCGGGACAGGGGACAACAATGAGCAGTACTTC. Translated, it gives CASSPPGTGDNNEQYF.

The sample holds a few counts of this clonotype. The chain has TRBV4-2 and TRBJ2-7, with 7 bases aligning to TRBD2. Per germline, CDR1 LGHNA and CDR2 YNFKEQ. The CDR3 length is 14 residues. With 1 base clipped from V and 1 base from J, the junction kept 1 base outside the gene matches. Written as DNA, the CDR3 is TGTGCCAGCAGCCAAGGGGAGGGATCCTACGAGCAGTACTTC. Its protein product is CASSQGEGSYEQYF.

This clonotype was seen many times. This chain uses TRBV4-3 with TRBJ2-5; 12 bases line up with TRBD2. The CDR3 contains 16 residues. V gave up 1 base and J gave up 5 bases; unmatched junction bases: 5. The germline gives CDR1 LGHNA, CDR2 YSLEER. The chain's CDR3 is CASSQASGGAWETQYF. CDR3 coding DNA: TGCGCCAGCAGCCAAGCTAGCGGGGGGGCGTGGGAGACCCAGTACTTC.

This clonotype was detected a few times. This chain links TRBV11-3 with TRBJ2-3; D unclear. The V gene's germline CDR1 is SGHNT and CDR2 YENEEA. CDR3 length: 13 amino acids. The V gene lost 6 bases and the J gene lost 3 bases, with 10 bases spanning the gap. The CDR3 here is CASRAAGTDTQYF. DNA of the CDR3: TGTGCCAGCAGGGCCGCAGGTACAGATACGCAGTATTTT.

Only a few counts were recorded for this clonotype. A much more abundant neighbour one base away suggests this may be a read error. The CDR3 here is CSARGLTHEQYF. CDR3 DNA: TGCAGTGCTAGGGGCCTTACTCACGAGCAGTACTTC. The chain is built from TRBV20-1 and TRBJ2-7; no firm D call. Trimming shortened V by 3 bases and J by 5 bases, and 11 bases separated the two germline ends. The germline V gene has CDR1 DFQATT and CDR2 SNEGSKA (reference sequence). The CDR3 loop spans 12 amino acids.

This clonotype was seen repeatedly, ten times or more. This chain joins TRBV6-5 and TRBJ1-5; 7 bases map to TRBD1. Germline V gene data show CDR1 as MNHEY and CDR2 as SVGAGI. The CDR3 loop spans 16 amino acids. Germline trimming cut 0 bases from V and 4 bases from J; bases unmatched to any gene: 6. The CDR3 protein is CASSYSRTGGNQPQHF. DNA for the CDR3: TGTGCCAGCAGTTACTCGCGGACAGGCGGGAATCAGCCCCAGCATTTT.

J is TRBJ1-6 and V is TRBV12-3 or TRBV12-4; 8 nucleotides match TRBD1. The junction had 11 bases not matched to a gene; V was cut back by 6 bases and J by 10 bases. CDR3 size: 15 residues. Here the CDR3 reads CASRKTGAEGSPLHF. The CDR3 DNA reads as TGTGCCAGCAGGAAGACAGGGGCGGAAGGGTCACCCCTCCACTTT.

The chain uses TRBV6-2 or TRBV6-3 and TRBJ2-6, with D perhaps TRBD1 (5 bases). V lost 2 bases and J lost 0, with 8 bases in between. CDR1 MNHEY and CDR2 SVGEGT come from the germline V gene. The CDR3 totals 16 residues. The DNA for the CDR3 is TGTGCCAGCAGTTACGAAGGGGCCTCTGGGGCCAACGTCCTGACTTTC. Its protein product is CASSYEGASGANVLTF.

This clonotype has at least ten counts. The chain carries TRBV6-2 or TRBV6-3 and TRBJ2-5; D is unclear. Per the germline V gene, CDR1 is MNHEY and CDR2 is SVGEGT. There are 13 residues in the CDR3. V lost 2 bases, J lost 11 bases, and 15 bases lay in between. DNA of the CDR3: TGTGCCAGCAGTTACATCACCTTGGAAGGGCAGTACTTC. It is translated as CASSYITLEGQYF.

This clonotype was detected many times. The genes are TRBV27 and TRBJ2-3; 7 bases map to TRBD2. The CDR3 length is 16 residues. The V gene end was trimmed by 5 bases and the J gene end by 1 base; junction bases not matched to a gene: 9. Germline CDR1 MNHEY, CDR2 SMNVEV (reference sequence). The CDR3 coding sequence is TGTGCCAGCAGTAAGACTAGCTCGGGGGGCACAGATACGCAGTATTTT. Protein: CASSKTSSGGTDTQYF.

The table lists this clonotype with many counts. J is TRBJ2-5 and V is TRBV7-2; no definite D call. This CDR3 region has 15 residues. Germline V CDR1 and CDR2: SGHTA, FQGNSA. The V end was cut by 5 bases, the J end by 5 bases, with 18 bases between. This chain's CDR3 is CASSEPWGGVETQYF. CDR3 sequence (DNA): TGTGCCAGCAGCGAGCCCTGGGGTGGTGTTGAGACCCAGTACTTC.

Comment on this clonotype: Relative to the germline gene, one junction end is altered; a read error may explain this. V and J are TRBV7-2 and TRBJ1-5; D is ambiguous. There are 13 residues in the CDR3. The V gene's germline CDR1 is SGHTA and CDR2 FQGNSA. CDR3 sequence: CACSVTLNQPQHF. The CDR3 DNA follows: TGTGCCTGCAGCGTAACATTAAATCAGCCCCAGCATTTT.

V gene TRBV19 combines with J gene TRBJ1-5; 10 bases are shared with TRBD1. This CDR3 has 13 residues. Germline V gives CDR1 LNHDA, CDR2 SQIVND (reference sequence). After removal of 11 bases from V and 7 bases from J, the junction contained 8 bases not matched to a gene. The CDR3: CAVRQGAGQPQHF. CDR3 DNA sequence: TGTGCCGTGAGACAGGGGGCCGGGCAGCCCCAGCATTTT.

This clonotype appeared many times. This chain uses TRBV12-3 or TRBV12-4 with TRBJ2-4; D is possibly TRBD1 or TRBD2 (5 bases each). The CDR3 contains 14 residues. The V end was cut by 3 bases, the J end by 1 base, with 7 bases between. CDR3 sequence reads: CASSLRGAKNIQYF. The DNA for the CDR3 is TGTGCCAGCAGTTTGAGGGGTGCCAAAAACATTCAGTACTTC.

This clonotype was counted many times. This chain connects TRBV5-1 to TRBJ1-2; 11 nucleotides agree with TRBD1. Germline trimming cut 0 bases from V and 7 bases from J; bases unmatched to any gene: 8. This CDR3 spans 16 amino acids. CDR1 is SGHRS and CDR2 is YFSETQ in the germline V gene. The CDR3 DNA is TGCGCCAGCAGCTTGGTAATAGGGACAGGGGGATCTGGCTACACCTTC. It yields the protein CASSLVIGTGGSGYTF. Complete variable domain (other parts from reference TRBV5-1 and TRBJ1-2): KAGVTQTPRYLIKTRGQQVTLSCSPISGHRSVSWYQQTPGQGLQFLFEYFSETQRNKGNFPGRFSGRQFSNSRSEMNVSTLELGDSALYLCASSLVIGTGGSGYTFGSGTRLTVV.

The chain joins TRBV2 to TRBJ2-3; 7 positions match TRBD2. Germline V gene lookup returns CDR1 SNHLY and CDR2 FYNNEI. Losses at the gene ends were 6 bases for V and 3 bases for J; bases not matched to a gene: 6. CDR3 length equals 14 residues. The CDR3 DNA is TGTGCCAGCAGCCAAAGCGGGGTAACAGATACGCAGTATTTT. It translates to CASSQSGVTDTQYF.

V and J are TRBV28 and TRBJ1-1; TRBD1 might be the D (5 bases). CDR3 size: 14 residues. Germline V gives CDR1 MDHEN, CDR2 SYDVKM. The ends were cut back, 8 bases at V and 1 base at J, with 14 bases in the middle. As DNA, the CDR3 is TGTGCCAGCTATGCGCCGGGGGGGAACACTGAAGCTTTCTTT. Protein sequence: CASYAPGGNTEAFF.